The 2 T cell receptor beta chains given below trace back to one sample, sequenced in a study of T cells in Graves' hyperthyroidism and ophthalmopathy. Researchers took RNA transcripts and amplified the TCR beta CDR3 regions from them. A first-round RT-PCR of the TCR CDR3 used the HTBI primer set. TCRdb ran MiXCR on the multiplex PCR reads and lists one entry per CDR3 protein. The table has about 840,000 distinct CDR3 sequences, 35% to 40% seen once. Sequencing was done on a sample of blood. Receptors originate from a young man with Graves' hyperthyroidism.

This clonotype was seen repeatedly, ten times or more. This chain joins TRBV7-8 and TRBJ2-5, with 7 bases fitting TRBD1. CDR1 is SGHVS, CDR2 FQNEAQ, per germline. V lost 2 bases to trimming and J lost 3 bases; unmatched junction nucleotides: 0. The CDR3 runs 13 residues. CDR3 in DNA: TGTGCCAGCAGCTTACAGGGGGAAGAGACCCAGTACTTC. Protein: CASSLQGEETQYF.

The V gene is TRBV29-1, the J gene TRBJ2-2; either TRBD1 or TRBD2 may supply D (5 bases each). This CDR3 region has 12 residues. CDR1 and CDR2 from the germline V gene are SQVTM and ANQGSEA. V lost 8 bases, J lost 5 bases, and 12 bases lay in between. CDR3 amino acids: CSQEGLTGELFF. The CDR3 coding sequence is TGCAGCCAAGAGGGGCTTACCGGGGAGCTGTTTTTT.